This T cell receptor (beta chain) was found in a study of vaccination effects on CD4 cells after COVID-19. Trimming left V 0 bases short and J 0 bases short, with 6 bases between. This CDR3 spans 15 amino acids. CDR1 is KGHDR, CDR2 SFDVKD, per germline. Pools of viral peptides were used by the ViraFEST assay to expand antigen-specific CD4+ T cells ahead of sequencing. Following an approximately eleven-day culture, CD4+ T cells were purified. Recipients of the vaccine had no prior SARS-CoV-2 infection and negative nucleocapsid antibodies. Profiling relied on immunoSEQ multiplex PCR, and the TCRdb table lists in-frame clones only, not all of them. The sample records tens of thousands of clones, around 79% being singletons. Details on this clone: The antigen is undetermined.

Sequenced here: CD4+ T cells from PBMCs cultured with SARS-CoV-2 spike peptides, sampled before COVID-19 vaccination. The receptor's source is a human donor who received a COVID-19 vaccine. This rearrangement joins TRBV24-1 to TRBJ2-3; D possibly corresponds to TRBD1 (5 bases). The CDR3 protein is CATSDLGASTDTQYF. CDR3 bases: TGTGCCACCAGTGATTTGGGGGCGAGCACAGATACGCAGTATTTT.